The T cell receptor beta chain described here comes from a study of T cells after yellow fever vaccination. The CDR3 has 12 amino acids. Germline V lookup: CDR1 SGHDT, CDR2 YYEEEE. Trimming stripped 1 base from V and 6 bases from J, with 7 bases between. TCRdb recomputed calls from the 5' RACE reads with MiXCR, one row per CDR3 protein. The sample records hundreds of thousands of distinct CDR3 sequences, roughly 8.3% being singletons. This clonotype was counted between two and nine times. The V call is TRBV5-6, the J call TRBJ1-1; D is uncertain. This receptor was taken from a young man who received the YFV17D yellow fever vaccine. The sample in question was PBMCs, obtained approximately 47 days after the first yellow fever vaccination. In nucleotides, the CDR3 is TGTGCCAGCAGCTTGATCCAATCTGAAGCTTTCTTT. Its protein is CASSLIQSEAFF.